These T cell receptor beta chains were read from a single sample in a study of identical twins. One entry per CDR3 protein results from TCRdb running MiXCR on the 5' RACE reads. Among a few hundred thousand distinct CDR3 sequences listed, about 12% were seen once. This same sample was also taken into another study, of yellow fever vaccine responses in identical twins.

Sequencing was done on a sample of memory (CD45RO+) T cells sorted from blood. Receptor source: a woman aged 18-29 years in good health. CDR3s include the opening cysteine and the closing phenylalanine or tryptophan. D genes are given only for firm matches. A row's size may be missing; if present it is once, few, many or a size class.

TRBJ1-1	TRBV3-1	13	TRBD1	-	TGTGCCAGCACTCGGACAGGGGCCACTGAAGCTTTCTTT	CASTRTGATEAFF
TRBJ2-1	TRBV4-3	15	TRBD2	-	TGCGCCAGCAGCCAAGTGGGAGCGGGACTCAATGAGCAGTTCTTC	CASSQVGAGLNEQFF
TRBJ1-1	TRBV6-6	12	TRBD1	-	TGTGCCAGCAGACACTCCGGGACAGGGCCTTTCTTT	CASRHSGTGPFF
TRBJ2-3	TRBV20-1	16	TRBD2	-	TGCAGTGCTATTCGGGCGACTAGCGGGGGGTTAGATACGCAGTATTTT	CSAIRATSGGLDTQYF
TRBJ2-5	TRBV2	14	-	few	TGTGCCAGCCGGGTAGGGTCTTGGGAGGAGACCCAGTACTTC	CASRVGSWEETQYF
TRBJ2-7	TRBV29-1	11	-	few	TGCAGCGTTAATGGTAATTACGAGCAGTACTTC	CSVNGNYEQYF
TRBJ2-7	TRBV9	17	TRBD1	-	TGTGCCAGCAGCGTAGAGGGGGGCCCCCGGACAGGGAACGAGCAGTACTTC	CASSVEGGPRTGNEQYF
TRBJ2-5	TRBV12-3/TRBV12-4	11	-	many	TGTGCCAGCAGTTTTGAAGAGACCCAGTACTTC	CASSFEETQYF
TRBJ2-4	TRBV28	19	-	-	TGTGCCAGCAGTTTACCCCTAAAGAAACAGATTCTAGCCAAAAACATTCAGTACTTC	CASSLPLKKQILAKNIQYF
TRBJ1-5	TRBV20-1	14	-	-	TGCAGTGCTAGCCATCCGGACAGAAATCAGCCCCAGCATTTT	CSASHPDRNQPQHF
TRBJ2-7	TRBV12-3/TRBV12-4	16	TRBD2	many	TGTGCCAGCAGTTTAGCCCGTTCTAGCGGAACCTACGAGCAGTACTTC	CASSLARSSGTYEQYF
TRBJ2-1	TRBV7-3	16	-	-	TGTGCCAGCAGCTTAACGGGGGACCGTCGCTACAATGAGCAGTTCTTC	CASSLTGDRRYNEQFF
TRBJ2-1	TRBV7-2	15	TRBD1	-	TGTGCCAGCAGCTTAGCGCCGGGACAGCCCAATGAGCAGTTCTTC	CASSLAPGQPNEQFF
TRBJ2-3	TRBV3-1	12	-	few	TGTGCCAGCAACCGGGGCACAGATACGCAGTATTTT	CASNRGTDTQYF
TRBJ1-1	TRBV19	14	TRBD1	few	TGTGCCAGTAGACCAGGGGGCGTGGACACTGAAGCTTTCTTT	CASRPGGVDTEAFF
TRBJ2-6	TRBV6-1	19	TRBD1	few	TGTGCCAGCAGTGATATTAGGCGACAGGGGGCGAATGGGGCCAACGTCCTGACTTTC	CASSDIRRQGANGANVLTF
TRBJ2-5	TRBV7-2	15	TRBD2	many	TGTGCCAGCAGCTTACAGGGAGGGGCCCAAGAGACCCAGTACTTC	CASSLQGGAQETQYF
TRBJ1-1	TRBV29-1	13	-	-	TGCAGCGTTCGGGACATGAGGAACACTGAAGCTTTCTTT	CSVRDMRNTEAFF
TRBJ2-1	TRBV20-1	15	-	-	TGCAGTGCTATCTCCGCGGGGATCCCAAACAATGAGCAGTTCTTC	CSAISAGIPNNEQFF
TRBJ2-1	TRBV9	16	TRBD1	-	TGTGCCAGCAGCGTTATTGGGACAGGGGTTGATCGTGAGCAGTTCTTC	CASSVIGTGVDREQFF
TRBJ2-1	TRBV25-1	12	-	-	TGTGCCAGCAGTGTTAACATTGTAGAGCAGTTCTTC	CASSVNIVEQFF
TRBJ2-1	TRBV7-8	16	TRBD2	-	TGTGCCAGCAGCTTAATTTTGCGGGGGGAATACAATGAGCAGTTCTTC	CASSLILRGEYNEQFF
TRBJ2-7	TRBV6-1	15	TRBD1	-	TGTGCCAGCAGTCGTCCGGGACAGGGGACCTACGAGCAGTACTTC	CASSRPGQGTYEQYF
TRBJ1-1	TRBV18	14	-	-	TGTGCCAGCTCACCCCGGGTCAAGTTCACTGAAGCTTTCTTT	CASSPRVKFTEAFF
TRBJ2-7	TRBV5-6	15	TRBD1	-	TGTGCCAGCAGCCTCTCTATGGGACAGGGCTACGAGCAGTACTTC	CASSLSMGQGYEQYF
TRBJ1-6	TRBV15	12	-	many	TGTGCCACCAGGCAGGCTAATTCACCCCTCCACTTT	CATRQANSPLHF
TRBJ2-1	TRBV30	14	-	-	TGTGCCTGGAGTTTGGGGGGAGCCGTCAATGAGCAGTTCTTC	CAWSLGGAVNEQFF
TRBJ2-5	TRBV3-1	13	-	-	TGTGCCAGCAGCCAAGGCAGTTCGGAGACCCAGTACTTC	CASSQGSSETQYF
TRBJ1-1	TRBV12-3/TRBV12-4	13	-	-	TGTGCCAGCAGTCTAAAGTGGGTCACTGAAGCTTTCTTT	CASSLKWVTEAFF
TRBJ2-3	TRBV7-9	15	TRBD1	few	TGTGCCAGCAGCTTATTTGGGACAGGGTCAGATACGCAGTATTTT	CASSLFGTGSDTQYF
TRBJ2-3	TRBV20-1	14	TRBD2	few	TGCAGTGCCAATAGCGGGAAAAGCCCAGATACGCAGTATTTT	CSANSGKSPDTQYF
TRBJ2-5	TRBV20-1	16	TRBD2	few	TGCAGTGCCACTAGGGGTCCGACTAGCGGGCAAGAGACCCAGTACTTC	CSATRGPTSGQETQYF
TRBJ1-6	TRBV2	14	-	-	TGTGCCAGCAAAAGAACCCGGGATTATTCACCCCTCCACTTT	CASKRTRDYSPLHF
TRBJ1-2	TRBV12-3/TRBV12-4	12	-	few	TGTGCCAGCAGTTTATATAACTATGGCTACACCTTC	CASSLYNYGYTF
TRBJ2-2	TRBV5-5	13	-	many	TGTGCCAGCAGCTTGACGTCAACCGGGGAGCTGTTTTTT	CASSLTSTGELFF
TRBJ2-7	TRBV11-2	15	TRBD2	-	TGTGCCAGCAGTCGATCTAGCGGTTCAGCTTACGAGCAGTACTTC	CASSRSSGSAYEQYF
TRBJ2-1	TRBV28	13	-	-	TGTGCCAGCGGCACGGAATCCCCCGATGAGCAGTTCTTC	CASGTESPDEQFF
TRBJ1-2	TRBV11-2	13	TRBD1	few	TGTGCCAGCAGTCAACGGGACAGTCGTGGCTACACCTTC	CASSQRDSRGYTF
TRBJ2-1	TRBV15	18	-	many	TGTGCCACCAGCAGAGAAAAGATTGTTGCAGGGGTGGTTCCCGAGCAGTTCTTC	CATSREKIVAGVVPEQFF
TRBJ2-3	TRBV4-3	15	TRBD2	many	TGCGCCAGCAGCCAAACTAGCGGGAAAGCAGATACGCAGTATTTT	CASSQTSGKADTQYF
TRBJ2-5	TRBV20-1	12	-	-	TGCAGTGCTCAGGACGTTCGGGAGACCCAGTACTTC	CSAQDVRETQYF
TRBJ2-2	TRBV6-1	16	TRBD1	-	TGTGCCAGCAGTGACCCACGGACAGGGGGTAACGGGGAGCTGTTTTTT	CASSDPRTGGNGELFF
TRBJ2-5	TRBV7-9	15	TRBD1	-	TGTGCCAGCACCCAGAGACAGGGGTTTTCAGAGACCCAGTACTTC	CASTQRQGFSETQYF
TRBJ2-3	TRBV7-8	15	-	few	TGTGCCAGCAGGGGATTAGATCCAGTAATGGCTACGCAGTATTTT	CASRGLDPVMATQYF
TRBJ2-3	TRBV7-2	16	TRBD2	many	TGTGCCAGCAGCCCCTCGACCTTAGCGGGAGCAGATACGCAGTATTTT	CASSPSTLAGADTQYF
TRBJ2-3	TRBV10-3	13	-	-	TGTGCCATCAGTGAGCTACTAGCAGATACGCAGTATTTT	CAISELLADTQYF
TRBJ2-4	TRBV28	17	TRBD1	-	TGTGCCAGCAGCCCGGCGGACAGGGGATTGGGTCAGGTTGTTCAGTACTTC	CASSPADRGLGQVVQYF
TRBJ2-5	TRBV7-9	15	-	once	TGTGCCAGCAGCCCGCCGGGCGGTAGGAAAGAGACCCAGTACTTC	CASSPPGGRKETQYF
TRBJ2-7	TRBV12-3/TRBV12-4	13	TRBD1	many	TGTGCCAGCAGTTTCAGGGGGCCGGACGAGCAGTACTTC	CASSFRGPDEQYF
TRBJ1-1	TRBV12-2	13	-	few	TGTGCAAGTCGCTTCCATCTGAACACTGAAGCTTTCTTT	CASRFHLNTEAFF
TRBJ2-7	TRBV28	12	-	-	TGTGCCAGCCACAGCAACCCCTACGAGCAGTACTTC	CASHSNPYEQYF
TRBJ2-2	TRBV5-1	13	-	many	TGCGCCAGCAGCATGTTGAACACCGGGGAGCTGTTTTTT	CASSMLNTGELFF
TRBJ2-3	TRBV3-1	17	TRBD2	few	TGTGCCAGCAGCCGAGTGTGGGAGGGCCGGAATACAGATACGCAGTATTTT	CASSRVWEGRNTDTQYF
TRBJ2-7	TRBV6-2/TRBV6-3	15	-	-	TGTGCCAGCAGTTACTCGAGTTCCAACCCCTACGAGCAGTACTTC	CASSYSSSNPYEQYF
TRBJ2-7	TRBV9	14	TRBD2	-	TGTGCCAGCAGCACCACCGGGACTAGCCCCGAGCAGTACTTC	CASSTTGTSPEQYF